This is a list of T cell receptor beta chains from one sample in a study of blood T cell repertoires in COVID-19. Sequencing was performed with immunoSEQ multiplex PCR; in TCRdb, only in-frame clones are kept and a portion is missing. The table has around 120,000 clones, under 85% seen once; the top ten hold about 9.5%. Material for sequencing was peripheral blood. All receptors come from a man aged 35-49 years with active or convalescent COVID-19. CDR3s include the opening cysteine and the closing phenylalanine or tryptophan. The D gene is left open where the match is weak. Size is stated for part of the rows, as once, few or many counts, or as a class when the clone is expanded.

d_gene,j_gene,v_gene,abundance,CDR3nt,CDR3aa
NA,TRBJ1-5,TRBV9,few,TGTGCCAGCAGCGTAGGGGGGGTTCAGCCCCAGCATTTT,CASSVGGVQPQHF
NA,TRBJ1-4,TRBV9,few,TGTGCCAGCAGCGTAGGTGCCACTGGAGGGGAAAAACTGTTTTTT,CASSVGATGGEKLFF
TRBD2,TRBJ2-3,TRBV5-1,NA,TGCGCCAGCAGCTTGGGGTTAGCGGGGGGGCCAGATACGCAGTATTTT,CASSLGLAGGPDTQYF
NA,TRBJ2-3,TRBV7-2,NA,TGTGCCAGCAGCTCCGGCACAGATACGCAGTATTTT,CASSSGTDTQYF
NA,TRBJ2-3,TRBV6-2/TRBV6-3,NA,TGTGCCAGCAGTTACCGACTAAACACAGATACGCAGTATTTT,CASSYRLNTDTQYF
TRBD1,TRBJ1-2,TRBV19,NA,TGTGCCAGTAGCCCTTCCGGGGACAGGGTAGCCGGCTACACCTTC,CASSPSGDRVAGYTF
TRBD1,TRBJ1-1,TRBV7-3,NA,TGTGCCAGCAGCCAAGGGACAGCGAACACTGAAGCTTTCTTT,CASSQGTANTEAFF
TRBD2,TRBJ2-7,TRBV4-3,NA,TGCGCCAGCAGCCAAGACGCCGGTAGCGGGACTCCGTACTTC,CASSQDAGSGTPYF
TRBD1,TRBJ1-2,TRBV5-5,NA,TGTGCCAGCAGCTTGGCGGTACAGGGGAACTATGGCTACACCTTC,CASSLAVQGNYGYTF
TRBD1,TRBJ1-5,TRBV29-1,NA,TGCAGCGGGGTGAAAAGGGGGCCGGGTCAGCCCCAGCATTTT,CSGVKRGPGQPQHF
NA,TRBJ1-1,TRBV7-2,NA,TGTGCCAGCAGCTTAGCCTCGCGGCTTCTGAACACTGAAGCTTTCTTT,CASSLASRLLNTEAFF
NA,TRBJ2-2,TRBV9,NA,TGTGCCAGCAGCGTACCCCGGACCGGGGAGCTGTTTTTT,CASSVPRTGELFF
TRBD1,TRBJ1-5,TRBV28,NA,TGTGCCAGCCGTACAGGGGGCAATCAGCCCCAGCATTTT,CASRTGGNQPQHF
TRBD2,TRBJ2-1,TRBV6-5,NA,TGTGCCGCGCGCGGACTAGCGGGGGGACACAATGAGCAGTTCTTC,CAARGLAGGHNEQFF
NA,TRBJ1-5,TRBV7-9,few,TGTGCCAGCAGCTTAGCCAGGGCCGGCAATCAGCCCCAGCATTTT,CASSLARAGNQPQHF
TRBD1,TRBJ2-7,TRBV7-2,NA,TGTGCCAGCAGCTTCGGACAGGGTCCCTACGAGCAGTACTTC,CASSFGQGPYEQYF
NA,TRBJ1-6,TRBV24-1,NA,TGTGCCACCAGTGGTAGACGAGGAACTAATTCACCCCTCCACTTT,CATSGRRGTNSPLHF
NA,TRBJ2-3,TRBV5-5,once,TGTGCCAGCAGCTTTAGGCGTCAAACGGTAGGGACAAGCACAGATACGCAGTATTTT,CASSFRRQTVGTSTDTQYF
TRBD1,TRBJ1-5,TRBV18,NA,TGTGCCAGCTCACAGGGGACAGAGCAGCCCCAGCATTTT,CASSQGTEQPQHF
TRBD1,TRBJ1-1,TRBV30,NA,TGTGCCTGGAGTTTCCGGGACAGGGGGTTTCTGGAAGCTTTCTTT,CAWSFRDRGFLEAFF
NA,TRBJ2-1,TRBV7-2,NA,TGTGCCAGCAGCTTAAATCGGGATACAGGGGAGCAGTTCTTC,CASSLNRDTGEQFF
NA,TRBJ1-6,TRBV9,once,TGTGCCAGCAGCGTAGCAGGGTTTAATCCACCCCTCCACTTT,CASSVAGFNPPLHF
NA,TRBJ1-5,TRBV19,few,TGTGCCTCTAACAAACCCGGTCCGAACCCGGGGAGTCAGCCCCAGCATTTT,CASNKPGPNPGSQPQHF
NA,TRBJ2-5,TRBV7-8,NA,TGTGCCAGCAGCTTGCGGGGAGAGACCCAGTACTTC,CASSLRGETQYF
TRBD1,TRBJ2-5,TRBV5-1,NA,TGCGCCAGCAGCCCGGGACAGGGTAGTGCGGAGACCCAGTACTTC,CASSPGQGSAETQYF
NA,TRBJ2-7,TRBV6-6,NA,TGTGCCAGCAGTCCTGTCTCCCCTATCGCGGGGACCTCCTACGAGCAGTACTTC,CASSPVSPIAGTSYEQYF
TRBD2,TRBJ2-3,TRBV10-3,NA,TGTGCCATCAGTGCCGGTAGCGGGGGTCCCACAGATACGCAGTATTTT,CAISAGSGGPTDTQYF
TRBD1,TRBJ1-5,TRBV30,NA,TGTGCCTGGAGTGTAGGGACAGGGCTCGGAGGACAGCCCCAGCATTTT,CAWSVGTGLGGQPQHF
NA,TRBJ1-4,TRBV19,once,TGTGCCAGTAGTATTATGGGAGGGAATGAAAAACTGTTTTTT,CASSIMGGNEKLFF
NA,TRBJ1-3,TRBV3-1/TRBV3-2,NA,TGTGCCAGCAGCCAAGATCATCGGGGGGTAGTAAACACCATATATTTT,CASSQDHRGVVNTIYF
NA,TRBJ2-6,TRBV15,NA,TGTGCCACCAGCAGAGATGAGACTGGGGCCAACGTCCTGACTTTC,CATSRDETGANVLTF
TRBD2,TRBJ2-3,TRBV11-3,NA,TGTGCCAGCAGCTTCACTAGCGGGGGGGCCTCGAGGGATACGCAGTATTTT,CASSFTSGGASRDTQYF
TRBD1,TRBJ1-2,TRBV27,few,TGTGCCAGCACATCAACGATTTCGGGACAGCTCCTTAACTATGGCTACACCTTC,CASTSTISGQLLNYGYTF
NA,TRBJ2-7,TRBV5-3,NA,TGTGCCAGAAGCGAACCGACTGACCTCCTTGAGGAGCAGTACTTC,CARSEPTDLLEEQYF